The 19 T cell receptor beta chains below were found in one sample sequenced in a study of response to subunit inactivated influenza vaccine. TCRdb reprocessed the RT-PCR reads via MiXCR and lists one record per CDR3 protein. The profile shows 500,000 to 600,000 distinct CDR3 sequences, 11% of them singletons. The same data also contributed to another study, on T cells expressing NK-cell markers. That investigation notes: cDNA encoding TCR beta was synthesized via 5'RACE template switching incorporating UMIs.

Material: PBMCs from blood, obtained on the day of vaccination. These receptors all stem from a man aged 50-59 years who received an inactivated influenza vaccine.

This clonotype appeared a few times. The chain links TRBV5-8 to TRBJ2-7, with 9 bases matching TRBD1. The length of the CDR3 is 15 residues. V shed 2 bases and J 1 base; nucleotides not matched to a gene: 4. Germline V gives CDR1 SGHTS, CDR2 YDEGEE. CDR3 DNA: TGTGCCAGCAGCTTAGGACAGGGGAGATCCTACGAGCAGTACTTC. Its translation: CASSLGQGRSYEQYF.

At least ten counts were recorded for this clonotype. The chain recombines TRBV5-6 with TRBJ2-3; D is perhaps TRBD2 (5 bases). The CDR3 length is 16 residues. Deletions cut 1 base from V and 2 bases from J, with 14 bases between. Germline CDR1 SGHDT, CDR2 YYEEEE. CDR3 DNA sequence: TGTGCCAGCAGCTTGAATAGCGCCCCGTTCACAGATACGCAGTATTTT. It is translated as CASSLNSAPFTDTQYF.

This clonotype was detected only a few times. The chain is built from TRBV20-1 and TRBJ2-7; possible D gene TRBD2, 6 bases. The germline CDR1 and CDR2 sequences are DFQATT and SNEGSKA (reference sequence). Deletions cut 1 base from V and 12 bases from J, with 16 bases between. The CDR3 covers 12 residues. CDR3 amino acids: CSARGGYREAYF. The DNA for the CDR3 is TGCAGTGCTAGAGGGGGTTATAGGGAGGCGTACTTC.

The gene calls are TRBV7-9 and TRBJ1-3; D is unresolved. This CDR3 spans 14 amino acids. V lost 5 bases and J 2 bases, leaving 10 bases between the germline ends. Germline loops: CDR1 SEHNR, CDR2 FQNEAQ (reference sequence). The CDR3 DNA reads as TGTGCCAGCAGCCCGCCCGGACCTGGAAACACCATATATTTT. The encoded protein is CASSPPGPGNTIYF. The full variable domain, with the rest looked up from reference TRBV7-9 and TRBJ1-3, is DTGVSQNPRHKITKRGQNVTFRCDPISEHNRLYWYRQTLGQGPEFLTYFQNEAQLEKSRLLSDRFSAERPKGSFSTLEIQRTEQGDSAMYLCASSPPGPGNTIYFGEGSWLTVV.

This clonotype has a handful of counts. The chain has TRBV12-3 or TRBV12-4 and TRBJ1-2; D is unclear. Between the trimmed V and J ends, which lost 3 bases and 7 bases, there was a span of 6 bases. The length of the CDR3 is 11 residues. The CDR3: CASSLGIGYTF. DNA for the CDR3: TGTGCCAGCAGTTTGGGCATTGGCTACACCTTC.

This clonotype was recorded at least ten times. V and J are TRBV5-1 and TRBJ1-2; TRBD1 matches 8 bases. Germline CDR1 and CDR2: SGHRS and YFSETQ. The ends lost 4 bases at V and 2 bases at J; junction bases unmatched: 7. The CDR3 loop spans 15 amino acids. The CDR3, as DNA: TGCGCCAGCAGCGACCGGACAGGGTTAAACTATGGCTACACCTTC. It is translated as CASSDRTGLNYGYTF.

This clonotype was counted a few times. The V call is TRBV5-1, the J call TRBJ2-7, with TRBD1 identical over 9 bases. Per germline, CDR1 SGHRS and CDR2 YFSETQ. V trimming: 4 bases; J trimming: 7 bases; junction bases outside the gene matches: 12. This CDR3 has 15 amino acids. The CDR3 DNA follows: TGCGCCAGCAGCAGATGGACAGGGGAAGGGAAAGAGCAGTACTTC. Protein product: CASSRWTGEGKEQYF.

This chain links TRBV6-2 or TRBV6-3 with TRBJ2-1, with a possible D match to TRBD2 (5 bases). Per the germline V gene, CDR1 is MNHEY and CDR2 is SVGEGT. V gave up 2 bases and J gave up 3 bases, with 17 bases separating them. CDR3 length equals 17 residues. CDR3 amino acids: CASSYRLGSVYYNEQFF. The CDR3 nucleotides are TGTGCCAGCAGTTACCGTCTGGGTAGCGTCTACTACAATGAGCAGTTCTTC.

There are many counts of this clonotype. The rearrangement links TRBV20-1 to TRBJ2-7; TRBD1 matches at 7 bases. Germline V gene lookup returns CDR1 DFQATT and CDR2 SNEGSKA (reference sequence). This CDR3 is 13 amino acids long. The junction had 9 bases not matched to a gene; V was cut back by 6 bases and J by 4 bases. CDR3 DNA: TGCAGTGCCATTACAGGGGTTGGTTACGAGCAGTACTTC. Translated, it gives CSAITGVGYEQYF.

In its sample, this clonotype was seen many times. The rearrangement links TRBV7-9 to TRBJ1-5; D may be TRBD1 (5 bases). Trimming cost V 3 bases and J 5 bases, with 11 bases left between them. In germline, CDR1 is SEHNR, CDR2 FQNEAQ (reference sequence). The CDR3 loop spans 14 amino acids. CDR3 sequence: CASSFGGIDQPQHF. CDR3 in DNA: TGTGCCAGCAGCTTTGGGGGGATCGATCAGCCCCAGCATTTT.

This clonotype was seen more than once but under ten times. The chain uses TRBV7-2 and TRBJ2-4; TRBD2 is a possible D gene (5 bases). This CDR3 spans 14 amino acids. CDR1 and CDR2 from the germline V gene are SGHTA and FQGNSA. Trimming pared 0 bases from V and 7 bases from J, leaving 10 bases between. CDR3: CASSLATGLNIQYF. CDR3 DNA sequence: TGTGCCAGCAGCTTAGCTACGGGGTTGAACATTCAGTACTTC.

This clonotype was seen only a few times. This chain joins TRBV19 and TRBJ2-4, with D perhaps TRBD2 (6 bases). The germline V gene has CDR1 LNHDA and CDR2 SQIVND (reference sequence). V lost 4 bases and J lost 1, with 11 bases in between. This CDR3 comprises 15 residues. CDR3: CASSSWRAAKNIQYF. The CDR3 DNA follows: TGTGCCAGTAGTAGTTGGAGGGCTGCCAAAAACATTCAGTACTTC.

V is TRBV27 and J is TRBJ2-3; D is undetermined. The ends were cut back, 0 bases at V and 8 bases at J, with 12 bases in the middle. This CDR3 contains 14 residues. Germline-derived CDR1 and CDR2 are MNHEY and SMNVEV (reference sequence). This chain's CDR3 is CASSLSEYAGTQYF. The CDR3 DNA reads TGTGCCAGCAGTTTATCGGAGTATGCAGGTACGCAGTATTTT.

This clonotype was detected only a few times. The chain has TRBV7-2 and TRBJ1-2; tentative D call: TRBD1 (6 bases). Trimming cost V 0 bases and J 0 bases, with 11 bases left between them. Germline V gives CDR1 SGHTA, CDR2 FQGNSA. The CDR3 contains 16 residues. The CDR3 region is CASSLAQGGANYGYTF. The CDR3 DNA is TGTGCCAGCAGCTTAGCACAGGGCGGCGCTAACTATGGCTACACCTTC. The variable domain in full, completed from reference TRBV7-2 and TRBJ1-2, reads GAGVSQSPSNKVTEKGKDVELRCDPISGHTALYWYRQSLGQGLEFLIYFQGNSAPDKSGLPSDRFSAERTGGSVSTLTIQRTQQEDSAVYLCASSLAQGGANYGYTFGSGTRLTVV.

This clonotype was found many times. The chain uses TRBV20-1 and TRBJ2-1; 12 bases line up with TRBD2. Germline CDR1 and CDR2: DFQATT and SNEGSKA (reference sequence). The CDR3 loop spans 14 amino acids. The V and J ends lost 4 bases and 5 bases, in that order; junction bases with no gene match: 3. The CDR3 nucleotides read TGCAGTGCTATTCCTAGCGGGAGGGACAATGAGCAGTTCTTC. Translated: CSAIPSGRDNEQFF.

This chain connects TRBV4-2 to TRBJ2-2; 7 positions match TRBD1. Germline CDR1 LGHNA, CDR2 YNFKEQ. The CDR3 consists of 14 residues. The V and J ends lost 5 bases and 3 bases, in that order; junction bases with no gene match: 3. The CDR3 loop is CASSGDSYTGELFF. Written as DNA, the CDR3 is TGTGCCAGCAGCGGGGACAGCTACACCGGGGAGCTGTTTTTT.

This chain joins TRBV6-5 and TRBJ2-7; perhaps TRBD1 as D (6 bases). Per the germline V gene, CDR1 is MNHEY and CDR2 is SVGAGI. The CDR3 contains 15 residues. The V end was cut by 0 bases, the J end by 4 bases, with 13 bases between. In nucleotides, the CDR3 is TGTGCCAGCAGTTACTCGACAGGAGCAGCTTACGAGCAGTACTTC. This gives the protein CASSYSTGAAYEQYF.

V usage is TRBV6-5 and J usage is TRBJ2-1, with unresolved D. From germline, CDR1 is MNHEY and CDR2 SVGAGI. The length of the CDR3 is 12 residues. Trimming removed 7 bases from V and 4 bases from J, with 8 bases in between. CDR3: CASKTQYNEQFF. CDR3 nucleotide sequence: TGTGCCAGCAAAACACAGTACAATGAGCAGTTCTTC.

This clonotype occurred a few times. V gene TRBV11-2 combines with J gene TRBJ1-6; TRBD1 matches 7 bases. There are 15 residues in the CDR3. Germline V gene lookup returns CDR1 SGHAT and CDR2 FQNNGV. With 6 bases clipped from V and 7 bases from J, the junction kept 9 bases outside the gene matches. DNA for the CDR3: TGTGCCAGCAGATTTGAGACAGGGTCGAATTCACCCCTCCACTTT. This gives the protein CASRFETGSNSPLHF.